The rows below give T cell receptor beta chains drawn from one sample of a study of radiotherapy plus CTLA-4 blockade in lung cancer. The data were produced by immunoSEQ multiplex PCR, yet TCRdb's version contains in-frame clones alone and is incomplete. The sample has around 90,000 clones, roughly 80% seen once. Source: peripheral blood, taken from a patient treated with radiotherapy plus ipilimumab. Receptors were obtained from a human donor with non-small cell lung cancer who had stable disease on radiotherapy plus ipilimumab. CDR3s include the opening cysteine and the closing phenylalanine or tryptophan. Clone size is shown for a subset of rows, as once, few, many or a class of expanded clone.

TRBV11-2	TRBJ2-7	.	CASSSSRQDGVEQYF
TRBV4-1	TRBJ2-6	.	CASSQERGTGGFGANVLTF
TRBV7-6	TRBJ2-1	.	CASRSWRGNEQFF
TRBV11-2	TRBJ2-2	.	CASSLGTGGNSGELFF
TRBV19	TRBJ2-2	.	CASSPPGPGELFF
TRBV5-6	TRBJ1-6	.	CASSLRGTRSPLHF
TRBV5-1	TRBJ2-7	.	CASRKVQGRLSYEQYF
TRBV5-6	TRBJ2-6	.	CASSGRGGDSGANVLTF
TRBV28	TRBJ1-4	.	CASSLPFPGTDLNEKLFF
TRBV19	TRBJ1-2	few	CASSIDRDRGYGYTF
TRBV2	TRBJ1-1	.	CASRGVNTEAFF
TRBV28	TRBJ2-7	.	CASTLRGTAVEQYF
TRBV9	TRBJ2-5	.	CASSARWGEETQYF
TRBV4-2	TRBJ2-7	.	CASSQDRSSYEQYF
TRBV30	TRBJ2-7	.	CAWEKTGLAASYEQYF
TRBV28	TRBJ1-4	.	CASSYGQGGGKLFF
TRBV5-1	TRBJ1-2	.	CASSLGAGAEGYTF
TRBV23-1	TRBJ2-1	.	CASTRRDRESNEQFF
TRBV7-3	TRBJ2-1	.	CASSPTGGRGSYNEQFF
TRBV7-8	TRBJ2-1	.	CASSSTREGAGNEQFF
TRBV5-6	TRBJ1-4	.	CASSYGTGSVNEKLFF
TRBV9	TRBJ2-1	.	CASSVGLAGVNSYNEQFF
TRBV20-1	TRBJ1-1	.	CSASRVGEAFF
TRBV5-6	TRBJ2-7	.	CASSSPYRASYEQYF
TRBV9	TRBJ2-4	.	CASSEGSVKNIQYF
TRBV2	TRBJ2-2	.	CAISVGGSTGELFF
TRBV19	TRBJ1-2	.	CASSMDRAPYYGYTF
TRBV21-1	TRBJ2-3	.	CASSKVQGGGDTQYF
TRBV28	TRBJ1-3	.	CASMLPGNTIYF
TRBV30	TRBJ2-7	.	CAWSVRSGLSYEQYF
TRBV2	TRBJ2-7	.	CASSGLDRSGYEQYF
TRBV11-2	TRBJ1-3	.	CASSLPTGLRRNTIYF
TRBV9	TRBJ2-2	.	CASSWRSGELFF
TRBV5-1	TRBJ1-1	.	CASSLEGLEAFF
TRBV28	TRBJ2-7	.	CASSLGGQGLGYEQYF
TRBV18	TRBJ2-7	once	CASSPTGGHEQYF
TRBV28	TRBJ1-5	.	CASSSQGQPQHF
TRBV30	TRBJ2-5	.	CAWSRGATVTGLQETQYF
TRBV5-1	TRBJ1-1	.	CASSLERGTLKAFF
TRBV2	TRBJ2-5	.	CASSVQGAIRETQYF
TRBV7-8	TRBJ1-2	.	CASSLVPGMVYGYTF
TRBV19	TRBJ1-5	.	CASSIRTGRNQPQHF
TRBV7-6	TRBJ1-1	.	CASSLGDRGRGNTEAFF
TRBV25-1	TRBJ1-5	.	CASSETTGPQHF
TRBV19	TRBJ1-6	.	CASTSSYNSPLHF
TRBV28	TRBJ1-2	.	CASRYGQDFGYTF
TRBV5-1	TRBJ2-3	.	CASSDPGRADTQYF
TRBV5-4	TRBJ1-2	.	CASSSRQELRGYTF
TRBV5-6	TRBJ2-4	.	CASSLEGRGAGIQYF
TRBV5-1	TRBJ2-3	.	CASSLKDTQYF
TRBV15	TRBJ2-7	.	CATSRGLDHDEQYF
TRBV5-1	TRBJ2-1	.	CASSLNHEQFF